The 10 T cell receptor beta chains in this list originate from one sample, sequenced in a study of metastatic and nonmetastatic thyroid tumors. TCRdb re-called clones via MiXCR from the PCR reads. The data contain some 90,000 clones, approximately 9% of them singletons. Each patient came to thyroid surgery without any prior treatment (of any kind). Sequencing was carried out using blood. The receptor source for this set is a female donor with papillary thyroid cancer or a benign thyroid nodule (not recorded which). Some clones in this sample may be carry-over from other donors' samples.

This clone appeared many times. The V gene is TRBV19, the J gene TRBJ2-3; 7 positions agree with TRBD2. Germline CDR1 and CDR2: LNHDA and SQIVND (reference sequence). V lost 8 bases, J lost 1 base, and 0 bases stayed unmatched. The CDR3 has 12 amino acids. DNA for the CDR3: TGTGCCAGTGCGGGGGGCACAGATACGCAGTATTTT. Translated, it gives CASAGGTDTQYF.

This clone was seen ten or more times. CDR3 sequence reads: CASTNDRDSSPLHF. The DNA of the CDR3 is TGTGCCAGCACCAACGACCGGGACAGTTCACCCCTCCACTTT. The chain employs TRBV7-2 and TRBJ1-6, with 7 bases aligning to TRBD1. The germline V gene has CDR1 SGHTA and CDR2 FQGNSA. The CDR3 contains 14 residues. The trim removed 7 bases at V and 9 bases at J, leaving 9 bases unmatched.

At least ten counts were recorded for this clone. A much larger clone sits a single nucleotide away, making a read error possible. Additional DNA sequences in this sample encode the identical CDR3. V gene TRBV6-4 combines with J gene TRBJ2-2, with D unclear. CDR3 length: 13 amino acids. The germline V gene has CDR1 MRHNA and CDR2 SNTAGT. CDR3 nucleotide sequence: TGCGCCAGCAGTGACTTTGATACCGGGGAGCTGTTTTTT. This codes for CASSDFDTGELFF.

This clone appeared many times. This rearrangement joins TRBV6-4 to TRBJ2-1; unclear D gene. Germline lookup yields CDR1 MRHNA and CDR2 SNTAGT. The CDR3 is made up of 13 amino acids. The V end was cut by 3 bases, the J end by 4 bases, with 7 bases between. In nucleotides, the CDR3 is TGTGCCAGCAGTGAAGGTCTGTACAATGAGCAGTTCTTC. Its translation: CASSEGLYNEQFF.

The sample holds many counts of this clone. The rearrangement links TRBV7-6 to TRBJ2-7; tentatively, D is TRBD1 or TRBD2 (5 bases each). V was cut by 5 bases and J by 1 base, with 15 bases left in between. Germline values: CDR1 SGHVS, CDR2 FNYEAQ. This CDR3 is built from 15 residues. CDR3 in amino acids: CASSAGTDPSYEQYF. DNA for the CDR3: TGTGCCAGCAGCGCCGGGACGGACCCTTCCTACGAGCAGTACTTC.

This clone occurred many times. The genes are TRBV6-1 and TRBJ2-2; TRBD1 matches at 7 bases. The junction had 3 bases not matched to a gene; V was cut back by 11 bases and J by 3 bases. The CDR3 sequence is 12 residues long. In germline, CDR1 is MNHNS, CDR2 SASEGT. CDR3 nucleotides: TGTGCCGGCGACAGGGACACCGGGGAGCTGTTTTTT. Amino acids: CAGDRDTGELFF.

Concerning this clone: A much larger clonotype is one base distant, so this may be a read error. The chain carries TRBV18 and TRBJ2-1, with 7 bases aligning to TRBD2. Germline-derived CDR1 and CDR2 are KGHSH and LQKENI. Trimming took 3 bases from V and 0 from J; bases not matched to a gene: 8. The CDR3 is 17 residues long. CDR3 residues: CASSPRLAAISYNEQFF. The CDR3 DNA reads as TGTGCCAGCTCACCGCGGCTAGCGGCCATCTCCTACAATGAGCAGTTCTTC.

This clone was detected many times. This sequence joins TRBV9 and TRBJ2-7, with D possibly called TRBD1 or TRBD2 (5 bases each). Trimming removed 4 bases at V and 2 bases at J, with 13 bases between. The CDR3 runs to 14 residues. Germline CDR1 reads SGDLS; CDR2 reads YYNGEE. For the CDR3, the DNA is TGTGCCAGCAGCTCGGGGACCGCTCCCTACGAGCAGTACTTC. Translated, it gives CASSSGTAPYEQYF.

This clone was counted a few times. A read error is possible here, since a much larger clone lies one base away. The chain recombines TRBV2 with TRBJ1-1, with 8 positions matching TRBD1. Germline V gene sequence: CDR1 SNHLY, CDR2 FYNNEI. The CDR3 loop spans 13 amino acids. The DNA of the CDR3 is TGTGCCAGCAACAGACAGGGGAACACTGAAGCTTCCTTT. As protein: CASNRQGNTEASF.

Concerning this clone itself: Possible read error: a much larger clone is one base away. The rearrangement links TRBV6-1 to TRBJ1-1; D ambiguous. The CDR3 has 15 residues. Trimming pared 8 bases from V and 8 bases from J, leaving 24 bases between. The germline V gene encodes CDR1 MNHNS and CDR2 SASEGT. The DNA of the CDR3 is TGTGCCAGCGTTAAACTGGGCACTCAGAGCACCGAAGCTTTCTTT. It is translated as CASVKLGTQSTEAFF.